Reported below is one T cell receptor (beta chain). There is no known antigen for this receptor. No clone much larger than this one lies a single base away; base qualities are absent. The germline ends are 15 bases apart after V is trimmed by 5 bases and J by 10 bases. The germline V gene gives CDR1 as SGHVS and CDR2 as FQNEAQ. The CDR3 runs 13 residues from the cysteine to the phenylalanine. The only DNA kept is the CDR3, 39 bases in frame from the first base. These data belong to a study of yellow fever vaccine responses in identical twins listed by TCRdb under 2018. Background on the whole study: Focusing on identical twins, the study followed the T cell clones that responded to the vaccine, and did so with precision. Summary of the overall study and its limitations: According to the authors, in identical twins the way T cells responded to vaccination appeared partly convergent and partly personalized.

The library was made by RT-PCR. Sequenced on an Illumina HiSeq 2500. Using fastp trimming at Q25 and MiXCR clonotype assembly, TCRdb reanalyzed the public sequencing data and kept in-frame beta chains. Rows with a matching CDR3 protein are joined into one entry that keeps the most common DNA and genes. In this sample the table shows about 960 distinct CDR3 sequences, approximately 80% of which occur a single time. The ten largest account for around a quarter of the sample. The sequence came from a female donor who received the yellow fever vaccine. The source was T cells from blood (PBMCs), unsorted or a sorted subset (not recorded which), collected before or after yellow fever vaccination (not recorded which). The rearrangement combines TRBV7-8 with TRBJ2-4, with the D gene not clear enough to name. The bases read TGTGCCAGCAGCCCACCTAAAATTGGGATTCAGTACTTC. This sequence encodes CASSPPKIGIQYF. The variable domain in full, with residues beyond the CDR3 obtained from the reference TRBV7-8 and TRBJ2-4 genes, is GAGVSQSPRYKVAKRGQDVALRCDPISGHVSLFWYQQALGQGPEFLTYFQNEAQLDKSGLPSDRFFAERPEGSVSTLKIQRTQQEDSAVYLCASSPPKIGIQYFGAGTRLSVL.